These 21 T cell receptor beta chains originate from one sample sequenced in a study of identical twins. TCRdb reanalysed the 5' RACE reads using MiXCR and keeps one entry per CDR3 protein. The profile covers under 900,000 distinct CDR3 sequences, with 15% to 20% appearing a single time and about an eighth taken by the ten largest. Separately, the same data were catalogued under a study of T cells expressing NK-cell markers.

Sequencing was done on a sample of PBMCs. These receptors came from a woman under 30 in good health.

DNA of the CDR3: TGCAGTGCCCAAAGGCCCTATGGCTACACCTTC. Translating it yields CSAQRPYGYTF. The gene calls are TRBV20-1 and TRBJ1-2, with D unclear. V gave up 6 bases and J gave up 4 bases, with 9 bases separating them. The CDR3 totals 11 residues. Germline V gene lookup returns CDR1 DFQATT and CDR2 SNEGSKA (reference sequence).

This clonotype came up many times. CDR3 DNA sequence: TGCAGTGCTAGGGGCACCTACGAGCAGTACTTC. Translation gives CSARGTYEQYF. This chain uses TRBV20-1 with TRBJ2-7; no definite D call. CDR1 is DFQATT and CDR2 is SNEGSKA in the germline V gene (reference sequence). Trimming cost V 3 bases and J 2 bases, with 5 bases left between them. The CDR3 runs to 11 residues.

This clonotype was detected a few times. The chain joins TRBV12-3 or TRBV12-4 to TRBJ2-7; D unclear. The CDR3 length is 13 residues. Trimming removed 10 bases from V and 3 bases from J, with 16 bases in between. CDR3 loop: CATAYRGNYEQYF. In DNA form, the CDR3 reads TGTGCCACCGCCTACAGAGGTAACTACGAGCAGTACTTC.

This clonotype was seen more than once but under ten times. The chain uses TRBV6-1 and TRBJ2-7; the match to TRBD2 covers 14 bases. There are 16 residues in the CDR3. The J segment lost 5 bases and the V segment lost 6 bases, leaving 9 bases of the junction unmatched. Germline CDR1 MNHNS, CDR2 SASEGT. The CDR3 DNA reads as TGTGCCAGCAGCCGATGGACTAGCGGGGGGAGCCACGAGCAGTACTTC. This translates into CASSRWTSGGSHEQYF.

The CDR3: CSARSVEGEPYEQYF. The CDR3 DNA is TGCAGTGCTAGATCGGTTGAGGGAGAGCCCTACGAGCAGTACTTC. The gene calls are TRBV20-1 and TRBJ2-7; D perhaps matches TRBD2 (5 bases). The V gene's germline CDR1 is DFQATT and CDR2 SNEGSKA (reference sequence). CDR3 size: 15 residues. V gave up 2 bases and J gave up 2 bases, with 16 bases separating them.

J is TRBJ2-3 and V is TRBV24-1; 8 bases agree with TRBD2. CDR3 length equals 14 residues. Germline lookup yields CDR1 KGHDR and CDR2 SFDVKD. V shed 3 bases and J 5 bases; nucleotides not matched to a gene: 3. Here the CDR3 DNA reads TGTGCCACCAGTGATCCGGGGGGGAAAGATACGCAGTATTTT. This sequence encodes CATSDPGGKDTQYF.

The table lists this clonotype with a few counts. DNA for the CDR3: TGTGCCATCAGTGGAACTAGCTCCGAGCAGTACTTC. Protein sequence: CAISGTSSEQYF. The chain has TRBV10-3 and TRBJ2-7, with D maybe TRBD2 (6 bases). Germline values: CDR1 ENHRY, CDR2 SYGVKD. The CDR3 length is 12 residues. V was pared by 4 bases and J by 6 bases, with 10 bases between.

This chain uses TRBV10-3 with TRBJ2-7; the D is unclear. Trimming took 5 bases from V and 0 from J, leaving 8 bases between them. CDR1 and CDR2 from the germline V gene are ENHRY and SYGVKD. The CDR3 extends over 13 amino acids. The CDR3 DNA follows: TGTGCCATCAGTTCGACGGTCTCCTACGAGCAGTACTTC. This translates into CAISSTVSYEQYF.

V is TRBV12-3 or TRBV12-4 and J is TRBJ1-2; 7 bases are shared with TRBD1. CDR3 length: 13 amino acids. J lost 4 bases, V lost 5 bases, and 4 bases had no gene match. This chain's CDR3 is CASSPQGTYGYTF. The CDR3, as DNA: TGTGCCAGCAGTCCACAGGGGACCTATGGCTACACCTTC.

The chain links TRBV23-1 to TRBJ2-1; possibly TRBD2 for D (5 bases). TRBV23-1 is an ORF, with its function uncertain. CDR3 size: 15 residues. Trimming cost V 0 bases and J 2 bases, with 8 bases left between them. The chain's CDR3 is CASSQSSGAYNEQFF. Written as DNA, the CDR3 is TGCGCCAGCAGTCAATCGTCCGGGGCCTACAATGAGCAGTTCTTC.

V gene TRBV20-1 combines with J gene TRBJ2-5; D is possibly TRBD2 (6 bases). The CDR3 has 11 residues. Trimming shortened V by 6 bases and J by 3 bases, and 8 bases separated the two germline ends. Germline lookup yields CDR1 DFQATT and CDR2 SNEGSKA (reference sequence). CDR3 DNA: TGCAGTGCAAAGCGGGAAGAGACCCAGTACTTC. It is translated as CSAKREETQYF.

This chain connects TRBV7-9 to TRBJ1-1, with D maybe TRBD1 (5 bases). The CDR3 loop spans 11 amino acids. Germline CDR1 reads SEHNR; CDR2 reads FQNEAQ (reference sequence). Trimming pared 6 bases from V and 10 bases from J, leaving 12 bases between. The DNA for the CDR3 is TGTGCCAGCAGTACGGGGGATGGAGCTTTCTTT. The encoded protein is CASSTGDGAFF.

As concerns this clonotype: Here the CDR3 omits its conserved ending phenylalanine or tryptophan, so a read error is the likely source. It is unclear where the CDR3 begins or ends on the DNA, so no DNA is shown, and the CDR3 is as TCRdb lists it. J is TRBJ2-7 and V is TRBV7-2; TRBD2 was called by the table and not checked on the DNA. Germline values: CDR1 SGHTA, CDR2 FQGNSA. Including both end residues, the CDR3 is 13 amino acids long. CDR3 residues: CASSFARETEPYS.

V is TRBV20-1 and J is TRBJ1-1; D call uncertain. This CDR3 has 11 residues. The germline V and J ends were trimmed by 8 bases and 7 bases, with 14 bases remaining between them. Germline assignment: CDR1 DFQATT and CDR2 SNEGSKA (reference sequence). The CDR3 spells CSPLRVVEAFF. CDR3 nucleotide sequence: TGCAGTCCCTTAAGGGTAGTTGAAGCTTTCTTT.

DNA for the CDR3: TGTGCCAGCAGTCCAAGGGCTAGCTACGAGCAGTACTTC. It translates to CASSPRASYEQYF. This chain connects TRBV27 to TRBJ2-7; D uncertain. V shed 5 bases and J shed 3 bases, with 11 bases lying between them. This CDR3 contains 13 residues. Germline V gene sequence: CDR1 MNHEY, CDR2 SMNVEV (reference sequence).

This clonotype appeared many times. The chain combines TRBV3-1 with TRBJ1-1, with no clear D. With 1 base removed from V and 3 bases from J, the gap between germline ends came to 3 bases. Germline V gene data show CDR1 as LGHDT and CDR2 as YNNKEL (reference sequence). The length of the CDR3 is 12 residues. The CDR3 nucleotides read TGTGCCAGCAGCCAAGGGTACACTGAAGCTTTCTTT. Protein product: CASSQGYTEAFF. The variable domain in full, completed from reference TRBV3-1 and TRBJ1-1, reads DTAVSQTPKYLVTQMGNDKSIKCEQNLGHDTMYWYKQDSKKFLKIMFSYNNKELIINETVPNRFSPKSPDKAHLNLHINSLELGDSAVYFCASSQGYTEAFFGQGTRLTVV.

This clonotype was recorded at least ten times. The chain has TRBV10-3 and TRBJ1-1, with a possible D match to TRBD1 (6 bases). There are 14 residues in the CDR3. V lost 5 bases to trimming and J lost 1 base, with 11 bases between them. Per the germline V gene, CDR1 is ENHRY and CDR2 is SYGVKD. The CDR3 bases are TGTGCCATCAGTCCCAGCAGGGGGAACACTGAAGCTTTCTTT. Residues: CAISPSRGNTEAFF.

In this sample, this clonotype turned up a few times. The chain joins TRBV12-3 or TRBV12-4 to TRBJ1-2; 7 nucleotides line up with TRBD1. After removal of 6 bases from V and 5 bases from J, the junction contained 6 bases not matched to a gene. The CDR3 runs to 13 residues. CDR3 in DNA: TGTGCCAGCAGGAGACAGGGAGTATATGGCTACACCTTC. It encodes CASRRQGVYGYTF.

The gene calls are TRBV5-1 and TRBJ2-3; D gene ambiguous. CDR1 and CDR2 (germline): SGHRS, YFSETQ. The ends were cut back, 4 bases at V and 8 bases at J, with 11 bases in the middle. CDR3 length: 12 residues. CDR3 nucleotides: TGCGCCAGCAGCCCGCCTGGGGTTACGCAGTATTTT. Its translation is CASSPPGVTQYF.

The rearrangement joins TRBV14 to TRBJ1-4, with unresolved D. In germline, CDR1 is SGHDN, CDR2 FVKESK. There are 15 residues in the CDR3. The germline V and J ends were trimmed by 0 bases and 2 bases, with 7 bases remaining between them. The CDR3: CASSQDGRTNEKLFF. CDR3 nucleotides: TGTGCCAGCAGCCAAGATGGGAGGACTAATGAAAAACTGTTTTTT.

V is TRBV20-1 and J is TRBJ1-5; no reliable D call. The germline V gene has CDR1 DFQATT and CDR2 SNEGSKA (reference sequence). Between the trimmed V and J ends, which lost 4 bases and 0 bases, there was a span of 13 bases. CDR3 size: 15 residues. The CDR3 here is CSANEQATSNQPQHF. In DNA form, the CDR3 reads TGCAGTGCTAATGAGCAGGCGACTAGCAATCAGCCCCAGCATTTT.